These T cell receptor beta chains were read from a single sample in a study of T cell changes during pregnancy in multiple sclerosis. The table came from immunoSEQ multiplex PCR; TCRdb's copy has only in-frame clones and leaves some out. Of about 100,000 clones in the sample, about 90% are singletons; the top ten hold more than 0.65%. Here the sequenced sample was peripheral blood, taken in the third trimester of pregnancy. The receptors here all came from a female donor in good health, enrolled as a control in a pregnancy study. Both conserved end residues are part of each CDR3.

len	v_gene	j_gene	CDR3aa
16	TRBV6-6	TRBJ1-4	CASSYQLQGLQEKLFF
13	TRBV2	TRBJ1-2	CASRGGGQSGYTF
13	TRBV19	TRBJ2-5	CASRNYREETQYF
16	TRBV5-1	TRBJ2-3	CASSPYNRGGTDTQYF
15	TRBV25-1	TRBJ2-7	CASSDGTGGYYEQYF
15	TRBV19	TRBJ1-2	CASSTRDRGPYGYTF
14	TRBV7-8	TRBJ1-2	CASSLSAGNYGYTF
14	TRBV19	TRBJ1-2	CASRMDPRRPGYTF
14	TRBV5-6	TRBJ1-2	CASSLGQGNYGYTF
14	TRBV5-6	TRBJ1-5	CASSLRGSNQPQHF
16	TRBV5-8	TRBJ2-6	CASRYSRNSGANVLTF
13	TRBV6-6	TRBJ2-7	CASSKGQTYEQYF
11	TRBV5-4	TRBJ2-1	CASSLNNEQFF
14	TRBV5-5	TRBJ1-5	CASSLGGPNQPQHF
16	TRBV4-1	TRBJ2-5	CASSQVGTGERETQYF
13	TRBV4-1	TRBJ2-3	CASSQQGTDTQYF
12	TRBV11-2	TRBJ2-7	CASSLAGYEQYF
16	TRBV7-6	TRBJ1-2	CASSLRGQMTKEGYTF
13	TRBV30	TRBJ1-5	CAWSRHGGQPQHF
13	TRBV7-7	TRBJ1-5	CASSLDKGQPQHF
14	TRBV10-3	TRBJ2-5	CATTDRVAQETQYF
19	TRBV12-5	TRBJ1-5	CASGLAPKDRESFDQPQHF
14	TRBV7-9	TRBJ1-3	CASSLAAIGNTIYF
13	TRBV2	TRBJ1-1	CASSRPRTTEAFF
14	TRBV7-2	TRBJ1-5	CASSRQGGNQPQHF
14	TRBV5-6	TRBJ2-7	CASSFTDRTYEQYF
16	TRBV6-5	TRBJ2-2	CASSYGLAGDTGELFF
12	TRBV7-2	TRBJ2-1	CASGRGGNEQFF
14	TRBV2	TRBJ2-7	CASSERGGSYEQYF
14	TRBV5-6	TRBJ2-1	CASSPWAGVLGMVF
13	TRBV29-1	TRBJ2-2	CSVETVGPTGLFF
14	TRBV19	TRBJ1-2	CASSIHRGADGYTF
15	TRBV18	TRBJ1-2	CASSPRDRGIYGYTF
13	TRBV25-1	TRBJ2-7	CASAPAGSYEQYF
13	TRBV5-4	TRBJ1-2	CASRKGQGEGYTF
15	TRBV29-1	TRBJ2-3	CSVEAGGTSTDTQYF
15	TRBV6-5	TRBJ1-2	CASSPRGTGVNGYTF
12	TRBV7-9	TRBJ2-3	CASSLPRDTQYF
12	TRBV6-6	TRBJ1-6	CASSHQNSPLHF
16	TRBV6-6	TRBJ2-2	CASSYWRGINTGELFF
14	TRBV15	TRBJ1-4	CATSLPGTDEKLFF
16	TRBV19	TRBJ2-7	CATSGIYSSHLYEQYF
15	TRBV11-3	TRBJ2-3	CASSLASTSTDTQYF
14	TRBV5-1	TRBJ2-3	CASKGGGVRDTQYF
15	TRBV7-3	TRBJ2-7	CASSLSSGGLYEQYF